A selection of T cell receptor beta chains follows, all from one sample in a study of OX40 agonist ivuxolimab in advanced cancers. Sequencing used immunoSEQ multiplex PCR; TCRdb keeps in-frame clones, though not all of them. The sample has 50,000 to 75,000 clones; around 83% are singletons. Material: CD4+ or CD8+ T cells sorted from blood, obtained in a trial of the OX40 agonist ivuxolimab. The origin of the receptors is an adult with an advanced solid tumor such as melanoma, head and neck, liver or kidney cancer. Both conserved end residues are part of each CDR3. D genes are given only for firm matches. A clone size is listed for some rows: how often the clone was seen (once, few, many), or a class if it is expanded.

d_gene: TRBD2; v_gene: TRBV7-2; abundance: .; j_gene: TRBJ2-5; CDR3aa: CASSPREGWGETQYF; CDR3nt: TGTGCCAGCAGCCCCAGGGAGGGTTGGGGGGAGACCCAGTACTTC
d_gene: .; v_gene: TRBV30; abundance: .; j_gene: TRBJ1-4; CDR3aa: CAWGGAGPGVGNEKLFF; CDR3nt: TGTGCCTGGGGGGGAGCGGGGCCCGGGGTTGGTAATGAAAAACTGTTTTTT
d_gene: .; v_gene: TRBV5-1; abundance: .; j_gene: TRBJ1-1; CDR3aa: CASSLGPGTEAFF; CDR3nt: TGCGCCAGCAGCTTGGGGCCTGGAACTGAAGCTTTCTTT
d_gene: TRBD2; v_gene: TRBV19; abundance: .; j_gene: TRBJ2-2; CDR3aa: CASSMWRGEYTGELFF; CDR3nt: TGTGCCAGTAGTATGTGGCGGGGGGAGTACACCGGGGAGCTGTTTTTT
d_gene: TRBD2; v_gene: TRBV28; abundance: .; j_gene: TRBJ2-3; CDR3aa: CASSSPTAGESDTQYF; CDR3nt: TGTGCCAGCAGTTCCCCCACGGCGGGGGAATCAGATACGCAGTATTTT
d_gene: .; v_gene: TRBV7-2; abundance: .; j_gene: TRBJ2-6; CDR3aa: CASSLGSSGANVLTF; CDR3nt: TGTGCCAGCAGCTTAGGCAGCTCTGGGGCCAACGTCCTGACTTTC
d_gene: TRBD2; v_gene: TRBV11-3; abundance: .; j_gene: TRBJ2-1; CDR3aa: CASSHGGEGHNEQFF; CDR3nt: TGTGCCAGCAGTCACGGGGGGGAGGGCCACAATGAGCAGTTCTTC
d_gene: .; v_gene: TRBV19; abundance: .; j_gene: TRBJ1-2; CDR3aa: CASTSGEKNYGYTF; CDR3nt: TGTGCCAGTACATCAGGGGAGAAAAACTATGGCTACACCTTC
d_gene: TRBD1; v_gene: TRBV19; abundance: once; j_gene: TRBJ1-4; CDR3aa: CASSMDRGNEKLFF; CDR3nt: TGTGCCAGTAGTATGGACAGGGGGAATGAAAAACTGTTTTTT
d_gene: .; v_gene: TRBV5-1; abundance: .; j_gene: TRBJ2-3; CDR3aa: CASSLAGGPARADTQYF; CDR3nt: TGCGCCAGCAGCTTGGCTGGCGGGCCGGCCAGGGCAGATACGCAGTATTTT
d_gene: TRBD2; v_gene: TRBV29-1; abundance: .; j_gene: TRBJ2-3; CDR3aa: CSVVSSGGWSTDTQYF; CDR3nt: TGCAGCGTTGTGTCTAGCGGGGGTTGGAGCACAGATACGCAGTATTTT
d_gene: TRBD1; v_gene: TRBV6-1; abundance: .; j_gene: TRBJ1-2; CDR3aa: CASSGQGTGYTF; CDR3nt: TGTGCCAGCAGCGGACAGGGAACTGGCTACACCTTC
d_gene: TRBD1; v_gene: TRBV6-5; abundance: .; j_gene: TRBJ2-7; CDR3aa: CASSYSWTGSHEQYF; CDR3nt: TGTGCCAGCAGTTACTCATGGACAGGCAGCCACGAGCAGTACTTC
d_gene: .; v_gene: TRBV4-3; abundance: .; j_gene: TRBJ1-3; CDR3aa: CASSQDLVSGNTIYF; CDR3nt: TGCGCCAGCAGCCAAGATCTGGTCTCTGGAAACACCATATATTTT
d_gene: .; v_gene: TRBV30; abundance: .; j_gene: TRBJ1-6; CDR3aa: CAWKGPPSYNSPLHF; CDR3nt: TGTGCCTGGAAGGGCCCCCCGAGCTATAATTCACCCCTCCACTTT
d_gene: .; v_gene: TRBV2; abundance: .; j_gene: TRBJ1-2; CDR3aa: CASSEQGRGYTF; CDR3nt: TGTGCCAGCAGTGAACAGGGGCGCGGCTACACCTTC
d_gene: TRBD1; v_gene: TRBV30; abundance: .; j_gene: TRBJ2-3; CDR3aa: CAWGTGQQLLDTQYF; CDR3nt: TGTGCCTGGGGGACAGGTCAACAACTTTTGGATACGCAGTATTTT
d_gene: .; v_gene: TRBV18; abundance: .; j_gene: TRBJ2-2; CDR3aa: CASSKGGTNTGELFF; CDR3nt: TGTGCCAGCTCAAAGGGGGGAACGAACACCGGGGAGCTGTTTTTT
d_gene: TRBD1; v_gene: TRBV7-9; abundance: .; j_gene: TRBJ1-1; CDR3aa: CASSLQGESEAFF; CDR3nt: TGTGCCAGCAGCTTGCAGGGGGAATCTGAAGCTTTCTTT
d_gene: .; v_gene: TRBV30; abundance: .; j_gene: TRBJ1-5; CDR3aa: CAASGGRSQPQHF; CDR3nt: TGTGCCGCGAGTGGGGGCCGTAGTCAGCCCCAGCATTTT
d_gene: .; v_gene: TRBV9; abundance: .; j_gene: TRBJ2-3; CDR3aa: CASSVDYSRGATQYF; CDR3nt: TGTGCCAGCAGCGTAGATTACTCTAGGGGGGCTACGCAGTATTTT
d_gene: .; v_gene: TRBV10-1; abundance: .; j_gene: TRBJ1-6; CDR3aa: CASSSGICGSPLHF; CDR3nt: TGCGCCAGCAGTTCCGGGATTTGTGGTTCACCCCTCCACTTT
d_gene: TRBD2; v_gene: TRBV28; abundance: once; j_gene: TRBJ2-1; CDR3aa: CASSLTSGGSQFF; CDR3nt: TGTGCCAGCAGTTTGACTAGCGGGGGGTCGCAGTTCTTC
d_gene: TRBD1; v_gene: TRBV2; abundance: .; j_gene: TRBJ2-1; CDR3aa: CASIADRGTGEQFF; CDR3nt: TGTGCCAGCATTGCGGACAGGGGGACCGGTGAGCAGTTCTTC